These 5 T cell receptor beta chains were sequenced from one sample in a study of shared clonotypes between healthy human individuals. TCRdb's table, derived via immunoSEQ multiplex PCR, lists solely in-frame clones and lacks some. The sample has 2 million to 2.5 million clones; about 90% are singletons. Material for sequencing was naive CD4+ T cells from PBMCs. Subset: CD45RA+ positively selected. Receptors originate from a man between 18 and 29 years old in good health. Some clones in this sample may be carry-over from other donors' samples.

The chain couples TRBV5-1 to TRBJ2-7; TRBD2 might be the D (5 bases). The CDR3 consists of 15 residues. Trimming removed 3 bases from V and 2 bases from J, with 15 bases in between. Germline CDR1 SGHRS, CDR2 YFSETQ. Here the CDR3 DNA reads TGCGCCAGCAGCTCGTTCGGGGTGGCGGCCTACGAGCAGTACTTC. Translating gives CASSSFGVAAYEQYF.

The chain has TRBV15 and TRBJ2-7; 7 bases are a match to TRBD1. Per germline, CDR1 LNHNV and CDR2 YYDKDF (reference sequence). This CDR3 is built from 15 residues. V shed 5 bases, J shed 6 bases, and the junction held 13 bases outside the gene matches. The CDR3, as DNA: TGTGCCACCAGCTCGCCGGAGACAGGGAGTGGCGAGCAGTACTTC. It translates to CATSSPETGSGEQYF.

J is TRBJ1-2 and V is TRBV5-4, with D possibly being TRBD1 (5 bases). The CDR3 runs to 14 residues. Germline V gene data show CDR1 as SGHNT and CDR2 as YYREEE (reference sequence). V was pared by 3 bases and J by 5 bases, with 14 bases between. CDR3 sequence (DNA): TGTGCCAGCAGCTCACCCTCCCAGGGTTATGGCTACACCTTC. Translation gives CASSSPSQGYGYTF.

The rearrangement links TRBV6-1 to TRBJ2-3, with D possibly TRBD1 on 6 matching bases. Germline CDR1 and CDR2: MNHNS and SASEGT. There are 16 residues in the CDR3. V lost 0 bases and J lost 3, with 13 bases in between. The CDR3 reads CASSEAAGTLTDTQYF. The CDR3 bases are TGTGCCAGCAGTGAAGCAGCCGGGACACTTACAGATACGCAGTATTTT.

The chain recombines TRBV7-2 with TRBJ2-6, with TRBD1 identical over 7 bases. Looked up from germline, CDR1 is SGHTA and CDR2 is FQGNSA. CDR3 length equals 19 residues. J gave up 4 bases and V 0 bases, and 12 bases lay outside the gene matches. As DNA, the CDR3 is TGTGCCAGCAGCTTAGCCCCGCCGAAGAGGGGGCGCGGGGCCAACGTCCTGACTTTC. It codes for CASSLAPPKRGRGANVLTF.